This T cell receptor beta chain was found in a study of T-cell reconstitution after alpha-beta-depleted transplantation in children. Study-wide points: Among T cells one year after transplant, newly produced cells accounted for most counts and diversity. Reports say that about two months after transplant, the alpha-beta T cells came out of several hundred graft clones that had expanded. Certain patients had high TCRbeta diversity at day 60, and it came from recipient T cells and thymic progenitors that survived.

Of note for this clonotype: As yet, its antigen is unknown.

Unique molecular identifiers were incorporated into the prepared TCRbeta library. MiXCR was run by TCRdb on the PCR reads, yielding one entry per CDR3 protein. The sample yields 780,000 or so distinct CDR3 sequences, roughly 15% seen once. The sequenced sample was PBMCs, mostly from graft donor cells, obtained 360 days after TCRalphabeta/CD19-depleted stem cell transplant. This sequence was found in a male patient younger than 18 who had a stem cell transplant for acute lymphoblastic leukemia, so the T cells may come from the graft donor.

The CDR3 loop is CSADSGRAKNIQYF. CDR3 in DNA: TGCAGTGCCGACAGTGGGAGAGCCAAAAACATTCAGTACTTC. The chain combines TRBV20-1 with TRBJ2-4; possibly TRBD1 or TRBD2 for D (5 bases each). The V gene's germline CDR1 is DFQATT and CDR2 SNEGSKA (reference sequence). V shed 6 bases and J shed 0 bases, with 12 bases lying between them. The CDR3 contains 14 residues.